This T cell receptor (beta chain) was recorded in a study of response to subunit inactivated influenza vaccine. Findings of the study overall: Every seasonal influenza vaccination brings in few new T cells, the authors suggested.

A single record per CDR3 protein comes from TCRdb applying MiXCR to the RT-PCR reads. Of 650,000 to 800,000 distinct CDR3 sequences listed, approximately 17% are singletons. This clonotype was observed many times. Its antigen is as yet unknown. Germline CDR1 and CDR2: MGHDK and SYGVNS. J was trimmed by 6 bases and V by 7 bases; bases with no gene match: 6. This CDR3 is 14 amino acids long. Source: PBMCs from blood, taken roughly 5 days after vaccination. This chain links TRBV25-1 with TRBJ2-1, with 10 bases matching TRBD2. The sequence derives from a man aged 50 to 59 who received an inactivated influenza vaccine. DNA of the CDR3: TGTGCCAGCATCGAGCGGGAGGGGGCCAATGAGCAGTTCTTC. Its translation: CASIEREGANEQFF.